What follows are 32 T cell receptor beta chains derived from one specimen sequenced in a study of post-analysis software for immune sequencing data (dated by TCRdb to 2015 to 2017). Overall results and qualifications from the work: Significantly higher frequencies in patients than in controls were found for five or six TRBV segments, including TRBV5-6, TRBV5-1 and TRBV20-1.

Library preparation used PCR. The instrument given in TCRdb is Illumina HiSeq 2500. To reduce PCR and sequencing biases, unique molecular identifiers were built into the TCR beta cDNA libraries. Clones were called with MiXCR by TCRdb after fastp trimmed the public reads at Q25, and only in-frame beta chains were retained. For every CDR3 protein sequence, its rows merge into one entry that carries the most common genes and DNA. This sample is represented by under 200,000 distinct CDR3 sequences; around 30% of them were singletons. Roughly 3.5% of the sample goes to the ten largest clones. These receptors have no known antigen. The sample comprised blood. These receptors were collected from a girl younger than 18 with multiple sclerosis.

This clonotype has ten or more counts. The CDR3 sequence: CASSQIPKQETQYF. The CDR3 nucleotides read TGTGCCAGCAGCCAGATCCCGAAACAAGAGACCCAGTACTTC. V and J are TRBV7-8 and TRBJ2-5; no firm D call. Per the germline V gene, CDR1 is SGHVS and CDR2 is FQNEAQ. Trimming shortened V by 5 bases and J by 2 bases, and 12 bases separated the two germline ends. This CDR3 is 14 amino acids long.

The chain carries TRBV20-1 and TRBJ2-7; the match to TRBD2 covers 9 bases. CDR3 length equals 16 residues. With V trimmed by 1 base and J by 3 bases, 10 bases remained unmatched. Germline V gene data show CDR1 as DFQATT and CDR2 as SNEGSKA (reference sequence). CDR3 residues: CSARASIAGANYEQYF. The DNA for the CDR3 is TGCAGTGCTAGAGCGAGTATAGCGGGAGCAAACTACGAGCAGTACTTC.

Remarks on this clonotype: A much bigger clone sits one base away, suggesting this may be a read error. The chain employs TRBV4-1 and TRBJ2-1; 8 bases agree with TRBD2. TRBJ2-7 matches the DNA end more closely, so the J call is doubtful. The CDR3 spans 16 residues. Germline-derived CDR1 and CDR2 are MGHRA and YSYEKL. The CDR3 here is CASSQVSGGSYNEQYF. Here the CDR3 DNA reads TGCGCCAGCAGCCAAGTGAGCGGGGGCTCCTACAATGAGCAGTACTTC.

This clonotype has at least ten counts. The gene calls are TRBV28 and TRBJ2-1; 7 positions match TRBD2. This CDR3 has 13 residues. V shed 6 bases, J shed 7 bases, and the junction held 6 bases outside the gene matches. Per the germline V gene, CDR1 is MDHEN and CDR2 is SYDVKM. The CDR3 loop reads CASRRQGGNEQFF. The CDR3 DNA reads as TGTGCCAGCAGGCGGCAGGGAGGGAATGAGCAGTTCTTC.

The V call is TRBV5-1, the J call TRBJ2-1, with D uncertain. V lost 4 bases, J lost 1 base, and 12 bases lay in between. The CDR3 totals 15 residues. Germline values: CDR1 SGHRS, CDR2 YFSETQ. In DNA form, the CDR3 reads TGCGCCAGCAGCCTGAGCCTTCAATCCTACAATGAGCAGTTCTTC. Translation gives CASSLSLQSYNEQFF.

This clonotype has a handful of counts. The chain links TRBV7-9 to TRBJ1-4; D gene uncertain. CDR1 is SEHNR and CDR2 is FQNEAQ in the germline V gene (reference sequence). The CDR3 totals 13 residues. Trimming removed 2 bases at V and 5 bases at J, with 6 bases between. CDR3 nucleotides: TGTGCCAGCAGCTTATCAGAGAATGAAAAACTGTTTTTT. Residues: CASSLSENEKLFF.

This clonotype was detected ten times or more. V usage is TRBV5-1 and J usage is TRBJ2-7; D may match TRBD1 or TRBD2 (6 bases each). Trimming took off 0 bases at V and 0 bases at J, with 10 bases between the two ends. Germline V gene data show CDR1 as SGHRS and CDR2 as YFSETQ. The CDR3 spans 15 residues. CDR3 DNA sequence: TGCGCCAGCAGCTTGGTGGGGGGCTACTCCTACGAGCAGTACTTC. It translates to CASSLVGGYSYEQYF.

V usage is TRBV7-3 and J usage is TRBJ2-1; tentative D call: TRBD2 (5 bases). The germline V gene has CDR1 SGHTA and CDR2 FQGTGA. The CDR3 consists of 14 residues. Deletions cut 1 base from V and 5 bases from J, with 9 bases between. CDR3 sequence (DNA): TGTGCCAGCAGCTTAAGCCGAGGGAACAATGAGCAGTTCTTC. This gives the protein CASSLSRGNNEQFF. Drawing the rest from reference TRBV7-3 and TRBJ2-1, the complete variable domain is GAGVSQTPSNKVTEKGKYVELRCDPISGHTALYWYRQSLGQGPEFLIYFQGTGAADDSGLPNDRFFAVRPEGSVSTLKIQRTERGDSAVYLCASSLSRGNNEQFFGPGTRLTVL.

This clonotype was recorded a few times. The chain recombines TRBV28 with TRBJ2-5; D may be TRBD1 or TRBD2 (6 bases each). The CDR3 runs 15 residues. Germline V lookup: CDR1 MDHEN, CDR2 SYDVKM. V was cut by 2 bases and J by 4 bases, with 14 bases left in between. CDR3 amino acids: CASSLTGALGETQYF. CDR3 DNA: TGTGCCAGCAGTTTAACGGGGGCCCTGGGAGAGACCCAGTACTTC.

Only a few counts were recorded for this clonotype. The genes are TRBV6-5 and TRBJ2-5; D call uncertain. Germline assignment: CDR1 MNHEY and CDR2 SVGAGI. The V end lost 6 bases, the J end lost 11 bases, and 19 bases lay between the germline ends. The CDR3 length is 13 residues. CDR3 sequence reads: CASSQGPFNEQYF. In DNA form, the CDR3 reads TGTGCCAGCAGCCAAGGGCCCTTCAATGAGCAGTACTTC.

This chain uses TRBV2 with TRBJ1-5; weak D call: TRBD1 (5 bases). This CDR3 comprises 13 residues. Germline CDR1 is SNHLY and CDR2 is FYNNEI. V lost 2 bases and J 7 bases, leaving 9 bases between the germline ends. As DNA, the CDR3 is TGTGCCAGCAGTGAACAGGGTTTACAGCCCCAGCATTTT. Translated: CASSEQGLQPQHF.

There are a few counts of this clonotype. The V gene is TRBV20-1, the J gene TRBJ2-1, with a possible D match to TRBD2 (6 bases). Trimming cost V 4 bases and J 10 bases, with 17 bases left between them. The V gene's germline CDR1 is DFQATT and CDR2 SNEGSKA (reference sequence). This CDR3 comprises 13 residues. In nucleotides, the CDR3 is TGCAGTGCTAACCGCCCGGGAGAGCAAGAGCAGTTCTTC. This codes for CSANRPGEQEQFF.

Notes on this clonotype: An end of the junction does not agree with germline; a read error may underlie this. In DNA, the CDR3 is TGTGCCGGCAGCTTAAAACGGAAGGAGACCAAAAACATTCAGTACTTC. Translated, it gives CAGSLKRKETKNIQYF. The rearrangement joins TRBV7-8 to TRBJ2-4; the D is unclear. Germline V lookup: CDR1 SGHVS, CDR2 FQNEAQ. The CDR3 loop spans 16 amino acids. Together with reference TRBV7-8 and TRBJ2-4, the CDR3 gives the full variable domain: GAGVSQSPRYKVAKRGQDVALRCDPISGHVSLFWYQQALGQGPEFLTYFQNEAQLDKSGLPSDRFFAERPEGSVSTLKIQRTQQEDSAVYLCAGSLKRKETKNIQYFGAGTRLSVL.

The chain employs TRBV27 and TRBJ1-1; D is ambiguous. The length of the CDR3 is 14 residues. The ends were cut back, 2 bases at V and 0 bases at J, with 7 bases in the middle. The germline CDR1 and CDR2 sequences are MNHEY and SMNVEV (reference sequence). CDR3 DNA: TGTGCCAGCAGTTTACGTCGGCTGAACACTGAAGCTTTCTTT. Its translation is CASSLRRLNTEAFF.

A remark on this clonotype: One end of the junction is discordant with germline, which a read error may explain. The V gene is TRBV12-3 or TRBV12-4, the J gene TRBJ2-3; D call uncertain. The CDR3 totals 14 residues. CDR3 in DNA: TGTGCCAGCAGCGGCTCCGTGCCCCCAGATACGGAGTATTTC. Translated, it gives CASSGSVPPDTEYF.

V gene TRBV15 combines with J gene TRBJ2-5; 8 bases line up with TRBD1. The germline gives CDR1 LNHNV, CDR2 YYDKDF (reference sequence). The CDR3 consists of 15 residues. The J segment lost 5 bases and the V segment lost 6 bases, leaving 11 bases of the junction unmatched. The CDR3 sequence is CATRRTGGREETQYF. In DNA, the CDR3 is TGTGCCACCAGGAGAACAGGGGGACGTGAGGAGACCCAGTACTTC.

This clonotype was counted a few times. The rearrangement links TRBV20-1 to TRBJ1-6; D gene uncertain. V was clipped by 0 bases and J by 6 bases, with 6 bases between them. Germline loops: CDR1 DFQATT, CDR2 SNEGSKA (reference sequence). This CDR3 contains 13 residues. CDR3 in amino acids: CSARDQINSPLHF. Here the CDR3 DNA reads TGCAGTGCTAGAGATCAGATTAATTCACCCCTCCACTTT.

On this clonotype: Possible read error: a much larger clone is one base away. The missing conserved phenylalanine or tryptophan at the end of this CDR3 makes a read error likely. The chain recombines TRBV15 with TRBJ2-3, with no clear D. The germline V and J ends were trimmed by 0 bases and 1 base, with 8 bases remaining between them. Germline lookup yields CDR1 LNHNV and CDR2 YYDKDF (reference sequence). This CDR3 spans 15 amino acids. In DNA, the CDR3 is TGTGCCACCAGCAGAGACAATATCGGCACAGATACGCAGTATTGT. It codes for CATSRDNIGTDTQYC.

This clonotype was seen at least ten times. The genes are TRBV5-1 and TRBJ2-7; 9 nucleotides align to TRBD2. The germline gives CDR1 SGHRS, CDR2 YFSETQ. This CDR3 has 17 residues. V gave up 0 bases and J gave up 2 bases; unmatched junction bases: 9. The CDR3 DNA is TGCGCCAGCAGCTTGGGGACTAGCGACGTGGGGGCCTACGAGCAGTACTTC. Protein sequence: CASSLGTSDVGAYEQYF.

This chain joins TRBV15 and TRBJ1-6; D ambiguous. The V gene lost 5 bases and the J gene lost 0 bases, with 14 bases spanning the gap. Germline CDR1 is LNHNV and CDR2 is YYDKDF (reference sequence). The CDR3 is made up of 17 amino acids. The CDR3 is CATSPRIPSSYNSPLHF. The CDR3 DNA reads as TGTGCCACCAGCCCGCGTATCCCGAGCTCCTATAATTCACCCCTCCACTTT.

This clonotype was counted ten times or more. The gene calls are TRBV29-1 and TRBJ2-7, with D uncertain. Germline V gene lookup returns CDR1 SQVTM and CDR2 ANQGSEA. V was shortened by 2 bases and J by 1 base, with 12 bases between the two germline ends. This CDR3 is 14 amino acids long. CDR3 loop: CSVERPGSSYEQYF. CDR3 bases: TGCAGCGTTGAACGCCCCGGGTCGTCCTACGAGCAGTACTTC.

Ten or more counts support this clonotype. The rearrangement joins TRBV29-1 to TRBJ1-6, with D perhaps TRBD1 (5 bases). The V gene lost 6 bases and the J gene lost 7 bases, with 13 bases spanning the gap. CDR1 and CDR2 (germline): SQVTM, ANQGSEA. The CDR3 is made up of 13 amino acids. The CDR3 DNA reads TGCAGCGTCGGGGACCCTCCGAATTCACCCCTCCACTTT. Translating it yields CSVGDPPNSPLHF.

This clonotype was detected ten times or more. The rearrangement links TRBV6-5 to TRBJ2-5, with 9 positions matching TRBD2. Germline-derived CDR1 and CDR2 are MNHEY and SVGAGI. The CDR3 extends over 16 amino acids. V shed 2 bases, J shed 4 bases, and the junction held 8 bases outside the gene matches. CDR3 nucleotides: TGTGCCAGCAGTTACAACAGGCGGGAGGGGCGAGAGACCCAGTACTTC. This gives the protein CASSYNRREGRETQYF.

In its sample, this clonotype was seen many times. The rearrangement joins TRBV5-1 to TRBJ1-5; D is uncertain. Germline V gene sequence: CDR1 SGHRS, CDR2 YFSETQ. Trimming cost V 0 bases and J 0 bases, with 1 base left between them. CDR3 length equals 13 residues. The CDR3 DNA reads as TGCGCCAGCAGCTTGGGTAGCAATCAGCCCCAGCATTTT. It encodes CASSLGSNQPQHF.

A remark on this clonotype: A clone one base away is much larger, so this may be a read error. CDR3 nucleotides: TGCAGCGTTGGTATGCTAGCGGCAGATACGCAGTATTTT. This codes for CSVGMLAADTQYF. The chain joins TRBV29-1 to TRBJ2-3; 7 positions agree with TRBD2. Trimming at V came to 4 bases and at J to 4 bases, leaving 5 bases not matched to a gene. CDR1 is SQVTM, CDR2 ANQGSEA, per germline. The CDR3 has 13 amino acids.

Of note for this clonotype: One end of the junction varies from germline; a read error may be responsible. V and J are TRBV7-2 and TRBJ1-6; D not resolved. CDR1 is SGHTA, CDR2 FQGNSA, per germline. The CDR3 contains 12 residues. CDR3 residues: CASSFGNSPFHF. The CDR3 region has the DNA TGTGCCAGCAGCTTTGGGAATTCACCCTTCCACTTT. The full variable domain, with the rest looked up from reference TRBV7-2 and TRBJ1-6, is GAGVSQSPSNKVTEKGKDVELRCDPISGHTALYWYRQSLGQGLEFLIYFQGNSAPDKSGLPSDRFSAERTGGSVSTLTIQRTQQEDSAVYLCASSFGNSPFHFGNGTRLTVT.

This clonotype was counted between two and nine times. The chain links TRBV6-1 to TRBJ2-3; 9 nucleotides match TRBD2. Trimming at V came to 7 bases and at J to 8 bases, leaving 19 bases not matched to a gene. The CDR3 loop spans 17 amino acids. Germline V gives CDR1 MNHNS, CDR2 SASEGT. The DNA for the CDR3 is TGTGCCAGCACGTGGTCTAGCGGGACCAGTTTCGCAGGTACGCAGTATTTT. As protein: CASTWSSGTSFAGTQYF.

This clonotype was seen repeatedly, ten times or more. In DNA form, the CDR3 reads TGCAGCGTAGAATGGGGCAGCCAAGAGACCCAGTACTTC. This encodes CSVEWGSQETQYF. V and J are TRBV29-1 and TRBJ2-5; D is perhaps TRBD1 (5 bases). V gave up 6 bases and J gave up 1 base, with 12 bases separating them. The germline V gene encodes CDR1 SQVTM and CDR2 ANQGSEA. This CDR3 is built from 13 residues.

Written as DNA, the CDR3 is TGTGCCAGCACTTCTCCCCCAGATACGCAGTATTTT. It encodes CASTSPPDTQYF. This sequence joins TRBV28 and TRBJ2-3; unclear D gene. This CDR3 region has 12 residues. V was trimmed by 7 bases and J by 4 bases, leaving 9 bases between them. Germline V lookup: CDR1 MDHEN, CDR2 SYDVKM.

This clonotype came up many times. The chain is built from TRBV20-1 and TRBJ2-7, with TRBD2 identical over 7 bases. The germline V gene has CDR1 DFQATT and CDR2 SNEGSKA (reference sequence). The ends lost 6 bases at V and 3 bases at J; junction bases unmatched: 11. The length of the CDR3 is 14 residues. The CDR3 coding sequence is TGCAGTGCCGCACGCCCGGGACTAAGCTACGAGCAGTACTTC. It translates to CSAARPGLSYEQYF.

This clonotype was seen a handful of times. V gene TRBV5-4 combines with J gene TRBJ2-3; D is unresolved. The V end was cut by 0 bases, the J end by 6 bases, with 11 bases between. The CDR3 is made up of 14 amino acids. The V gene's germline CDR1 is SGHNT and CDR2 YYREEE (reference sequence). CDR3 sequence reads: CASSLGLSRDTQYF. The DNA of the CDR3 is TGTGCCAGCAGCTTGGGACTCTCCAGGGATACGCAGTATTTT.

The chain recombines TRBV20-1 with TRBJ2-3; D not resolved. Germline V gene data show CDR1 as DFQATT and CDR2 as SNEGSKA (reference sequence). CDR3 length: 12 residues. Here the CDR3 reads CSGIYSTDTQYF. The CDR3 coding sequence is TGCAGCGGTATTTATAGCACAGATACGCAGTATTTT.